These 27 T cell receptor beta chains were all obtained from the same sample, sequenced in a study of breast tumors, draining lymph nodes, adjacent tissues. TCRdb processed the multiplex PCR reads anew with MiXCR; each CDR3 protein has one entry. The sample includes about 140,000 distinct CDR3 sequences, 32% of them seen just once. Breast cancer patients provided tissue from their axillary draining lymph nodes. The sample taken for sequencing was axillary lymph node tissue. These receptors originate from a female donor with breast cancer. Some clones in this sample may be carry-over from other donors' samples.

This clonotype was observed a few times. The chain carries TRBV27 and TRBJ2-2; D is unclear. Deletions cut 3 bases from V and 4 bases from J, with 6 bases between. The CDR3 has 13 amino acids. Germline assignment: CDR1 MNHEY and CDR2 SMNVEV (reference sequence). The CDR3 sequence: CASSLTTTGELFF. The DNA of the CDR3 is TGTGCCAGCAGTTTGACGACCACCGGGGAGCTGTTTTTT.

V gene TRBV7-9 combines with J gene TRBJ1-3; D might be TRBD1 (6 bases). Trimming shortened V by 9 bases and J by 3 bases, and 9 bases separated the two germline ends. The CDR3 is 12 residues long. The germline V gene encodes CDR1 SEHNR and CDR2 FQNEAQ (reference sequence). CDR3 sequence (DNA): TGTGCCAGTCAGGGGAGTGGAAACACCATATATTTT. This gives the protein CASQGSGNTIYF.

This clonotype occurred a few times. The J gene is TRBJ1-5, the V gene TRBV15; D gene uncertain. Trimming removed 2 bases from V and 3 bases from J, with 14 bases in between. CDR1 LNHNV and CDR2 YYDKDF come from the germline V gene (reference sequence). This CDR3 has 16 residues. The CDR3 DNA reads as TGTGCCACCAGCAGAAGATCCCGGGCTCCCAATCAGCCCCAGCATTTT. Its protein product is CATSRRSRAPNQPQHF.

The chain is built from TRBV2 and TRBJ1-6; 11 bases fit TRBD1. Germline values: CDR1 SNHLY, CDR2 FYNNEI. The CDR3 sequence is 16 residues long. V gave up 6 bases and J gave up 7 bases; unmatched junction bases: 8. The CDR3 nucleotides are TGTGCCAGCAGCGCCGACCGGGACAGGGGGAATTCACCCCTCCACTTT. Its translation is CASSADRDRGNSPLHF.

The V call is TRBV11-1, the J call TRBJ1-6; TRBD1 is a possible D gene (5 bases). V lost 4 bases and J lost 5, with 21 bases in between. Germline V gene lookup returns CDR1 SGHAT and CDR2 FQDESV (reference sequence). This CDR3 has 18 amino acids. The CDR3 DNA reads TGTGCCAGCAGCTCCTCCTGGGACGGGCCACTCAATAATTCACCCCTCCACTTT. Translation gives CASSSSWDGPLNNSPLHF.

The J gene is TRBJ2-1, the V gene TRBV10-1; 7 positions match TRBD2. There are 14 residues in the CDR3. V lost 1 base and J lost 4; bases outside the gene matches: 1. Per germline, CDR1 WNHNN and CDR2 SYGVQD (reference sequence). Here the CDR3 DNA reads TGCGCCAGCAGTGAGTGGGGGGGATACAATGAGCAGTTCTTC. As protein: CASSEWGGYNEQFF.

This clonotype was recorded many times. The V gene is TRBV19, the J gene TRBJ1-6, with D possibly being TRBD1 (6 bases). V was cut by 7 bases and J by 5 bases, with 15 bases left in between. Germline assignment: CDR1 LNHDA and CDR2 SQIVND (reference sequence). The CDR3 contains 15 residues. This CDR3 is CASNQGGGNNSPLHF. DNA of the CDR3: TGTGCCAGTAATCAAGGGGGAGGGAATAATTCACCCCTCCACTTT.

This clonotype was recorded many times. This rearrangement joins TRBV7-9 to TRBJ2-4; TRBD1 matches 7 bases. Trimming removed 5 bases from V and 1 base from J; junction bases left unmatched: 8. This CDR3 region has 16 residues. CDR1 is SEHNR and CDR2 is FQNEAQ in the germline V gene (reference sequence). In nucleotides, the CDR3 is TGTGCCAGCAGCGGGCTCGAGACAGGGGCCAAAAACATTCAGTACTTC. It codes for CASSGLETGAKNIQYF.

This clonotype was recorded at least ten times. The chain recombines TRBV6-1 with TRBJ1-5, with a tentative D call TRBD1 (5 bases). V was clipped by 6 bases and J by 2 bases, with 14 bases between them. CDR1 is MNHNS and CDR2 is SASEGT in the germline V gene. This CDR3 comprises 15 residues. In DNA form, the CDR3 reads TGTGCCAGCAGGGAGGCCGGGGCAGGCAATCAGCCCCAGCATTTT. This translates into CASREAGAGNQPQHF.

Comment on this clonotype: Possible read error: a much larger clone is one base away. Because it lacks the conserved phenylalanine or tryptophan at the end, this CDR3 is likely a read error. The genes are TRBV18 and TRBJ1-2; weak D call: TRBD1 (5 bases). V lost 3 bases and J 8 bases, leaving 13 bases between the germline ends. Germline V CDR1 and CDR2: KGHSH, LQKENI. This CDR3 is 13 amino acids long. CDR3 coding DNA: TGTGCCAGCTCACCTTTTAGGGGAGAAGGCTACACCTCC. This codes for CASSPFRGEGYTS.

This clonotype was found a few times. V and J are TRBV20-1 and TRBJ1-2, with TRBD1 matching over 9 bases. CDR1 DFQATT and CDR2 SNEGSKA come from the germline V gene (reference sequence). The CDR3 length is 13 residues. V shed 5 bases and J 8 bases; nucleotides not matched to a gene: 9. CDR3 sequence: CSAHGDRAGGYTF. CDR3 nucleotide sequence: TGCAGTGCTCATGGGGACAGGGCGGGAGGCTACACCTTC.

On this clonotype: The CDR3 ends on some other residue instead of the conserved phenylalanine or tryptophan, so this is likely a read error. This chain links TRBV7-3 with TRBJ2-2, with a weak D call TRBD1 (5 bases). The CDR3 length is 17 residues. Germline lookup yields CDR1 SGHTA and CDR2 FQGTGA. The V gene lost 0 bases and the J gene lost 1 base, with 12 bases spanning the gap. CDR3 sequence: CASSLTPRAGNTGELFC. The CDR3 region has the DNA TGTGCCAGCAGCTTAACGCCCAGGGCAGGGAACACCGGGGAGCTGTTTTGT.

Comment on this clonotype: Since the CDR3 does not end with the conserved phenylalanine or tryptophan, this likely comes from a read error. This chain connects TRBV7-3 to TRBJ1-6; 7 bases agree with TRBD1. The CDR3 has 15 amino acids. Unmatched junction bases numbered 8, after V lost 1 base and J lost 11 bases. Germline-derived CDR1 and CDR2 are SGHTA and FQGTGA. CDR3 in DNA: TGTGCCAGCAGCTTAAGACAGGGTGGTTGGGCACCCCTCCACTCT. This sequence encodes CASSLRQGGWAPLHS.

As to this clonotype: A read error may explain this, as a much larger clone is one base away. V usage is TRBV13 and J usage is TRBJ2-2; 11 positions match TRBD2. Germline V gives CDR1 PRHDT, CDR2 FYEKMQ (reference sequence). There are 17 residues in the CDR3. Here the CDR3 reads CASSSSSGGPNTGGLFF. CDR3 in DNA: TGTGCCAGCAGCTCCTCTAGCGGGGGGCCGAACACCGGGGGGCTGTTTTTT.

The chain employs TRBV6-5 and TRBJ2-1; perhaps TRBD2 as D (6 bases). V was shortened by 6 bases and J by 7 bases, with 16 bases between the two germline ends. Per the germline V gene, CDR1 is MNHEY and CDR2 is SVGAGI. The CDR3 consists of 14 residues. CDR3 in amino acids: CASRRGEDQNEQFF. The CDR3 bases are TGTGCCAGCAGGCGGGGCGAGGATCAAAATGAGCAGTTCTTC.

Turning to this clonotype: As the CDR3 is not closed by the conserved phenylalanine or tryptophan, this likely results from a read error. The CDR3 loop is CASTALGNTEAFS. CDR3 coding DNA: TGTGCCAGCACCGCTTTAGGGAACACTGAAGCTTTCTCT. The rearrangement uses TRBV9 and TRBJ1-1; D not certain. Germline V gene data show CDR1 as SGDLS and CDR2 as YYNGEE. Trimming removed 6 bases at V and 1 base at J, with 10 bases between. The CDR3 contains 13 residues.

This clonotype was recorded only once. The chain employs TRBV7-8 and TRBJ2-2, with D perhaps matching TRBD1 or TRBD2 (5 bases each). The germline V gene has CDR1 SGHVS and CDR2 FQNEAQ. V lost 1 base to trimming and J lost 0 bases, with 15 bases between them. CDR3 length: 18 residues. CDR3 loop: CASSLGWGTAANTGELFF. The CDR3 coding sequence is TGTGCCAGCAGCTTAGGGTGGGGGACGGCAGCGAACACCGGGGAGCTGTTTTTT.

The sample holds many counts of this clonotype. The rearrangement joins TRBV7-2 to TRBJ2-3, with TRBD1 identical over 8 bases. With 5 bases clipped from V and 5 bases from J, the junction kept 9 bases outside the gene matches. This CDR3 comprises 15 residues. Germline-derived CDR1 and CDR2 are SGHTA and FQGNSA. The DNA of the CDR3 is TGTGCCAGCAGCCGAAACCAGGGGGCCAAAGATACGCAGTATTTT. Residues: CASSRNQGAKDTQYF.

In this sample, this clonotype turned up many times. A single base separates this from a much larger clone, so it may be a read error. The CDR3 reads CSVFKFGETPYF. DNA for the CDR3: TGCAGTGTCTTCAAATTCGGGGAGACCCCGTACTTC. V and J are TRBV20-1 and TRBJ2-5, with D possibly TRBD2 on 5 matching bases. The CDR3 consists of 12 residues. Germline CDR1 DFQATT, CDR2 SNEGSKA (reference sequence).

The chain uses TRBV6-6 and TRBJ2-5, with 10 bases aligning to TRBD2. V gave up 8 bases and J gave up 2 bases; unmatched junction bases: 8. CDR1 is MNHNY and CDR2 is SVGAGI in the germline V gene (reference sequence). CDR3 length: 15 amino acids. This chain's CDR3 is CASSLAGEGQETQYF. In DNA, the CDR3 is TGTGCCAGCTCCCTAGCGGGGGAAGGACAAGAGACCCAGTACTTC.

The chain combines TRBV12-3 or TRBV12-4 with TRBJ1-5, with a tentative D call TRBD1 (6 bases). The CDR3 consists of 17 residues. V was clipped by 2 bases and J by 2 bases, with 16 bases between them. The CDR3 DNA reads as TGTGCCAGCAGTTTAAGAGCGGGAGGGGGAGGCAATCAGCCCCAGCATTTT. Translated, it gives CASSLRAGGGGNQPQHF.

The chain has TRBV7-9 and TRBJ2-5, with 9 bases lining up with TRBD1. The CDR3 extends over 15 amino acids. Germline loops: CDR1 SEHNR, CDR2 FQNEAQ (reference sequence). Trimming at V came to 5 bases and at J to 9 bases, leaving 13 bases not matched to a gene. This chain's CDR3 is CASSPGTGRFQPQYF. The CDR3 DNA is TGTGCCAGCAGCCCCGGGACAGGGAGATTTCAGCCCCAGTACTTC.

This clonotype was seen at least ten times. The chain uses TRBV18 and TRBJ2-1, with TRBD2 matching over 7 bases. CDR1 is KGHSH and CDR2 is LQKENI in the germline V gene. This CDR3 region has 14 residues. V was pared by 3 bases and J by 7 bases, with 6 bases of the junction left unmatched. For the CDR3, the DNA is TGTGCCAGCTCACCTCGGGGGGAGGGGAATGAGCAGTTCTTC. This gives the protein CASSPRGEGNEQFF.

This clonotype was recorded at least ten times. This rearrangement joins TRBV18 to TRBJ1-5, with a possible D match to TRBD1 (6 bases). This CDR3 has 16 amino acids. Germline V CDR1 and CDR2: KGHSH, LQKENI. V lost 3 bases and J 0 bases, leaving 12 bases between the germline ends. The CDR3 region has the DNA TGTGCCAGCTCACCCCCAACAGGGAATAGCAATCAGCCCCAGCATTTT. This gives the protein CASSPPTGNSNQPQHF. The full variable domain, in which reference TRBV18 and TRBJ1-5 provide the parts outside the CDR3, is NAGVMQNPRHLVRRRGQEARLRCSPMKGHSHVYWYRQLPEEGLKFMVYLQKENIIDESGMPKERFSAEFPKEGPSILRIQQVVRGDSAAYFCASSPPTGNSNQPQHFGDGTRLSIL.

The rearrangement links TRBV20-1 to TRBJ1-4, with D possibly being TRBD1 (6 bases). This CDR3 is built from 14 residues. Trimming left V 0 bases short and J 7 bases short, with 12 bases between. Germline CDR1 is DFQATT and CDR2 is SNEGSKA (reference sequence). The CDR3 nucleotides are TGCAGTGCTAGAGATAGTACAGGGAGTGAAAAACTGTTTTTT. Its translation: CSARDSTGSEKLFF.

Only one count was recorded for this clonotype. CDR3 sequence reads: CASSKAGGNNEQFF. The CDR3 DNA reads as TGTGCCAGCAGCAAGGCGGGGGGGAACAATGAGCAGTTCTTC. The genes are TRBV9 and TRBJ2-1; TRBD2 aligns across 9 bases. Per germline, CDR1 SGDLS and CDR2 YYNGEE. CDR3 size: 14 residues. Losses at the gene ends were 4 bases for V and 5 bases for J; bases not matched to a gene: 4.

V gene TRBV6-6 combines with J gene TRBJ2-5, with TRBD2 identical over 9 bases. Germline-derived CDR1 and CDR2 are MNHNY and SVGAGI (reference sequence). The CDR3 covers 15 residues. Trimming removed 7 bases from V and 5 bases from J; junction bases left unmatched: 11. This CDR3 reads CASNRDRTSAETQYF. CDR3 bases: TGTGCCAGCAACAGGGATCGGACTAGCGCGGAGACCCAGTACTTC.